The 13 T cell receptor beta chains presented below share a single source sample, sequenced in a study of blood T cell repertoires in COVID-19. Clones were read by immunoSEQ multiplex PCR, and TCRdb kept only the in-frame ones, dropping some. The sample records a few hundred thousand clones, roughly 84% being singletons. Sequencing was done on a sample of PBMCs or T cells enriched from blood (not recorded which). These receptors originate from a woman in her 30s who had recovered from COVID-19.

The chain recombines TRBV4-1 with TRBJ1-1; 12 nucleotides line up with TRBD1. V was clipped by 2 bases and J by 5 bases; unmatched bases: 9. The CDR3 is 17 amino acids. The germline V gene encodes CDR1 MGHRA and CDR2 YSYEKL. CDR3 in amino acids: CASSQQGRGQGATEAFF. As DNA, the CDR3 is TGCGCCAGCAGCCAACAGGGCAGGGGACAGGGGGCTACTGAAGCTTTCTTT.

V and J are TRBV15 and TRBJ1-5, with D unresolved. Trimming pared 0 bases from V and 1 base from J, leaving 10 bases between. Germline loops: CDR1 LNHNV, CDR2 YYDKDF (reference sequence). This CDR3 is built from 16 residues. The CDR3 DNA reads as TGTGCCACCAGCAGAGATTTGGCAGTCAGCAATCAGCCCCAGCATTTT. Translation gives CATSRDLAVSNQPQHF.

The V gene is TRBV9, the J gene TRBJ2-1; the match to TRBD2 covers 12 bases. This CDR3 has 19 residues. CDR1 is SGDLS, CDR2 YYNGEE, per germline. V was pared by 0 bases and J by 0 bases, with 7 bases of the junction left unmatched. The CDR3 region is CASSVEVLAGGSSYNEQFF. The CDR3 bases are TGTGCCAGCAGCGTAGAAGTACTAGCGGGGGGCAGCTCCTACAATGAGCAGTTCTTC.

V usage is TRBV5-4 and J usage is TRBJ2-3; tentative D call: TRBD1 (5 bases). With 3 bases removed from V and 5 bases from J, the gap between germline ends came to 10 bases. CDR1 is SGHNT, CDR2 YYREEE, per germline (reference sequence). The CDR3 has 13 amino acids. As DNA, the CDR3 is TGTGCCAGCAGCTGGACAATGGAAGATACGCAGTATTTT. Protein sequence: CASSWTMEDTQYF.

The chain recombines TRBV27 with TRBJ2-4; D is unclear. CDR3 length equals 15 residues. Trimming cost V 0 bases and J 0 bases, with 6 bases left between them. Germline CDR1 and CDR2: MNHEY and SMNVEV (reference sequence). CDR3 coding DNA: TGTGCCAGCAGTTTATCCCCAGGAGCCAAAAACATTCAGTACTTC. Translation: CASSLSPGAKNIQYF.

Details on this clone: Germline and junction disagree at one end, which may indicate a read error. The chain's CDR3 is CASSGDTIYF. CDR3 in DNA: TGTGCCAGTAGTGGAGACACCATATATTTT. This chain uses TRBV19 with TRBJ1-3, with no clear D. The CDR3 totals 10 residues. CDR1 LNHDA and CDR2 SQIVND come from the germline V gene (reference sequence).

The V call is TRBV2, the J call TRBJ2-7; TRBD1 matches 10 bases. Trimming cost V 6 bases and J 3 bases; bases outside gene matches: 5. The CDR3 spans 14 residues. Germline values: CDR1 SNHLY, CDR2 FYNNEI. The CDR3 sequence is CASRGGQGNYEQYF. The CDR3 DNA follows: TGTGCCAGCAGAGGGGGACAGGGGAACTACGAGCAGTACTTC.

The chain couples TRBV4-1 to TRBJ1-6, with D possibly TRBD1 on 6 matching bases. Germline loops: CDR1 MGHRA, CDR2 YSYEKL. Trimming left V 1 base short and J 10 bases short, with 11 bases between. The CDR3 length is 14 residues. The CDR3 reads CASSQVGAQSPLHF. The CDR3 DNA is TGCGCCAGCAGCCAAGTGGGGGCTCAATCACCCCTCCACTTT.

This clone was recorded only once. The chain has TRBV12-5 and TRBJ2-7; possible D gene TRBD1, 6 bases. The CDR3 has 16 residues. V gave up 3 bases and J gave up 3 bases, with 18 bases separating them. In germline, CDR1 is LGHNT, CDR2 FRNRAP. The CDR3 DNA is TGTGCTAGTGGTTTCTTTTTTGGGGGCCGCTACTACGAGCAGTACTTC. Translating gives CASGFFFGGRYYEQYF. The full variable domain, its missing parts supplied by reference TRBV12-5 and TRBJ2-7, is DARVTQTPRHKVTEMGQEVTMRCQPILGHNTVFWYRQTMMQGLELLAYFRNRAPLDDSGMPKDRFSAEMPDATLATLKIQPSEPRDSAVYFCASGFFFGGRYYEQYFGPGTRLTVT.

This clone was recorded a few times. This chain uses TRBV9 with TRBJ2-1; D may be TRBD2 (6 bases). CDR3 size: 15 residues. Trimming shortened V by 3 bases and J by 4 bases, and 14 bases separated the two germline ends. The germline V gene encodes CDR1 SGDLS and CDR2 YYNGEE. The CDR3 spells CASSADGGSYNEQFF. CDR3 DNA sequence: TGTGCCAGCAGCGCCGACGGGGGTTCTTACAATGAGCAGTTCTTC.

The chain recombines TRBV7-3 with TRBJ1-1; 7 nucleotides match TRBD1. V shed 0 bases and J 1 base; nucleotides not matched to a gene: 11. CDR3 length: 18 amino acids. The germline CDR1 and CDR2 sequences are SGHTA and FQGTGA. CDR3 sequence: CASSLTAQGSYENTEAFF. CDR3 DNA: TGTGCCAGCAGCTTAACGGCACAGGGGTCCTACGAGAACACTGAAGCTTTCTTT.

V usage is TRBV7-9 and J usage is TRBJ1-1; unclear D gene. Trimming removed 11 bases from V and 0 bases from J, with 10 bases in between. The CDR3 spans 12 residues. In germline, CDR1 is SEHNR, CDR2 FQNEAQ (reference sequence). CDR3 amino acids: CAGSILNTEAFF. CDR3 nucleotides: TGTGCCGGCTCGATACTGAACACTGAAGCTTTCTTT. The entire variable domain, with the rest obtained from reference TRBV7-9 and TRBJ1-1, is as follows: DTGVSQNPRHKITKRGQNVTFRCDPISEHNRLYWYRQTLGQGPEFLTYFQNEAQLEKSRLLSDRFSAERPKGSFSTLEIQRTEQGDSAMYLCAGSILNTEAFFGQGTRLTVV.

V and J are TRBV7-8 and TRBJ1-1; 7 nucleotides align to TRBD1. Per the germline V gene, CDR1 is SGHVS and CDR2 is FQNEAQ. The ends lost 5 bases at V and 1 base at J; junction bases unmatched: 4. CDR3 size: 14 residues. The DNA of the CDR3 is TGTGCCAGCAGCACACGGGACAGGAACACTGAAGCTTTCTTT. Protein product: CASSTRDRNTEAFF. The whole variable domain, filled in from reference TRBV7-8 and TRBJ1-1, reads GAGVSQSPRYKVAKRGQDVALRCDPISGHVSLFWYQQALGQGPEFLTYFQNEAQLDKSGLPSDRFFAERPEGSVSTLKIQRTQQEDSAVYLCASSTRDRNTEAFFGQGTRLTVV.